This T cell receptor (beta chain) was captured by sequencing in a study of cytomegalovirus exposure and HLA in healthy donors. About this clone: The antigen is unknown.

Primers included in the PCR were 60 Vbeta and 13 Jbeta primers. Produced via immunoSEQ multiplex PCR; TCRdb's table is partial and in-frame only. The data hold more than 75,000 clones, with approximately 84% observed a single time. Study-wide points: Despite most TCR sequences being rare, some public TCRs occurred in many donors.

The CDR3 is made up of 11 amino acids. The specimen sequenced was PBMCs. The TCR sequence derives from a woman aged 18-29 years in good health and CMV-seropositive. The genes are TRBV21-1 and TRBJ1-1; the table gives TRBD1 as D, unverified against the DNA. TRBV21-1 is annotated as a pseudogene. The chain's CDR3 is CASREGAGAFF. CDR3 sequence (DNA): TGTGCCAGCAGGGAGGGGGCGGGTGCTTTCTTT.